Listed below are T cell receptor beta chains from one sample, sequenced in a study of beta chain features in type 1 diabetes. Profiled with immunoSEQ multiplex PCR; TCRdb holds only in-frame clones, not every one. The data contain tens of thousands of clones, 40% to 60% of them singletons. Sequences were obtained from Tregs from blood. The receptors come from a woman aged 40 to 50 with type 1 diabetes. The CDR3 runs from the conserved cysteine through the conserved F or W. D genes are given only for firm matches. For some rows the clone size is stated as once, few or many, or as a class when expanded; others skip it.

V gene	J gene	D gene	clone size	CDR3 DNA	CDR3 protein
TRBV9	TRBJ2-3	TRBD2	few	TGTGCCAGCAGCGTAGGGCTAGCGGAAGCAGATACGCAGTATTTT	CASSVGLAEADTQYF
TRBV28	TRBJ1-2	-	-	TGTGCCAGCAGTTTGGCGGGGGGCTATGGCTACACCTTC	CASSLAGGYGYTF
TRBV19	TRBJ2-7	-	-	TGTGCCAGTAGTTCCTCCCCCTACGAGCAGTACTTC	CASSSSPYEQYF
TRBV7-8	TRBJ1-6	-	-	TGTGCCAGCAGCTTTCAGGGGATCGGGGAATCACCCCTCCACTTT	CASSFQGIGESPLHF
TRBV2	TRBJ1-1	TRBD1	-	TGTGCCAGCAGCCCGGACAGGGTGGGGACTGAAGCTTTCTTT	CASSPDRVGTEAFF
TRBV18	TRBJ2-2	-	once	TGTGCCAGCTCACCGATCGGGGTTCAGGCCGGGGAGCTGTTTTTT	CASSPIGVQAGELFF
TRBV4-1	TRBJ2-7	TRBD1	once	TGTGCCAGCAGCCGGACCGGGACAGAATTCTACGAGCAGTACTTC	CASSRTGTEFYEQYF
TRBV7-8	TRBJ1-6	-	-	TGTGCCAGCAGCTTAGAGGGGCTTGGTTCACCCCTCCACTTT	CASSLEGLGSPLHF
TRBV6-6	TRBJ2-7	TRBD2	-	TGTGCCAGCAGTTACCGGAGGACTAGCGGGGGGTACGAGCAGTACTTC	CASSYRRTSGGYEQYF
TRBV4-3	TRBJ1-1	TRBD1	-	TGCGCCAGCAGCCAACAGGGGGGCGACACTGAAGCTTTCTTT	CASSQQGGDTEAFF